This is a list of T cell receptor beta chains from one sample in a study of blood T cells in healthy people across ages. TCRdb redid the calling of the 5' RACE reads with MiXCR, one entry per CDR3 protein. Altogether about 640,000 distinct CDR3 sequences are present, approximately 59% being singletons, with the ten largest covering around 37%. Sequencing was carried out using blood. All receptors come from a man aged 60 to 69 in good health. Both conserved end residues are part of each CDR3. A D gene is named only where the DNA matches it firmly. The size entry is marked missing in some rows and otherwise reads once, few, many or a size class.

>TRBV15|TRBD2|few|TRBJ2-5
CATSRATSGQETQYF
TGTGCCACCAGCAGAGCGACTAGCGGCCAAGAGACCCAGTACTTC
>TRBV6-6|TRBD1|once|TRBJ1-5
CASSLQDRVAQTQHF
TGTGCCAGCAGCCTACAGGACAGGGTGGCTCAGACCCAGCATTTT
>TRBV6-6|TRBD1|.|TRBJ1-4
CASWTGRGNEKLFF
TGTGCCAGCTGGACAGGGAGGGGGAATGAAAAACTGTTTTTT
>TRBV7-2|TRBD2|.|TRBJ2-5
CASRRTSGSQETQYF
TGTGCCAGCAGACGCACCAGCGGGAGCCAAGAGACCCAGTACTTC
>TRBV5-6|.|.|TRBJ1-2
CASSPRRFSGYTF
TGTGCCAGCAGCCCTCGGAGGTTCTCGGGCTACACCTTC
>TRBV12-3/TRBV12-4|.|.|TRBJ2-5
CASSLSGRPETQYF
TGTGCCAGCAGTTTGTCTGGGAGGCCAGAGACCCAGTACTTC
>TRBV7-8|TRBD1|many|TRBJ2-4
CASSLGTGGGNIQYF
TGTGCCAGCAGCTTAGGGACAGGGGGAGGAAACATTCAGTACTTC
>TRBV25-1|.|few|TRBJ2-7
CASSDEKVGTLREQYF
TGTGCCAGCAGTGATGAGAAAGTCGGGACATTACGGGAGCAGTACTTC
>TRBV21-1|.|.|TRBJ2-2
CASSKGDSNTGELFF
TGTGCCAGCAGCAAGGGTGACAGTAACACCGGGGAGCTGTTTTTT
>TRBV21-1|.|.|TRBJ1-1
CASSLRRRDTLWSTEAFF
TGTGCCAGCAGCCTAAGGCGAAGGGACACCCTTTGGAGCACTGAAGCTTTCTTT
>TRBV5-4|.|.|TRBJ1-5
CASSVSTGQPQHF
TGTGCCAGCAGCGTATCAACAGGGCAGCCCCAGCATTTT
>TRBV29-1|.|.|TRBJ1-1
CSAGTTMNTEAFF
TGCAGCGCCGGGACAACGATGAACACTGAAGCTTTCTTT
>TRBV3-1|.|few|TRBJ2-2
CASRLTGELFF
TGTGCCAGCAGGCTGACCGGGGAGCTGTTTTTT
>TRBV5-1|TRBD1|few|TRBJ2-5
CASSLVGDRGETQYF
TGCGCCAGCAGCTTGGTAGGGGACAGGGGCGAGACCCAGTACTTC
>TRBV5-1|.|.|TRBJ2-7
CASSRDKVYEQYF
TGCGCCAGCAGCCGGGACAAAGTCTACGAGCAGTACTTC
>TRBV12-3/TRBV12-4|.|once|TRBJ2-3
CASSSFPDTQYF
TGTGCCAGCAGTTCCTTTCCCGATACGCAGTATTTT
>TRBV21-1|.|.|TRBJ2-1
CASSKNWGLAGHNEQFF
TGTGCCAGCAGCAAAAATTGGGGACTAGCGGGCCACAATGAGCAGTTCTTC
>TRBV15|.|few|TRBJ2-4
CATSNWAGAKNIQYF
TGTGCCACCAGCAACTGGGCAGGGGCCAAAAACATTCAGTACTTC
>TRBV5-1|.|many|TRBJ2-5
CASSVTGLSRGETQYF
TGCGCCAGCAGCGTCACAGGGCTGAGTAGAGGAGAGACCCAGTACTTC
>TRBV7-8|.|.|TRBJ2-4
CASSLAFTRVGNIQYF
TGTGCCAGCAGCTTAGCCTTTACCAGGGTTGGAAACATTCAGTACTTC
>TRBV10-3|TRBD2|.|TRBJ2-1
CAISQAGGHNEQFF
TGTGCCATCAGCCAAGCGGGGGGACACAATGAGCAGTTCTTC
>TRBV4-1|TRBD1|.|TRBJ1-4
CASSQWGDRGDEKLFF
TGCGCCAGCAGCCAATGGGGAGACAGGGGAGATGAAAAACTGTTTTTT
>TRBV2|TRBD2|.|TRBJ2-1
CASSRGTSGTEEQFF
TGTGCCAGCAGTCGCGGGACTAGCGGGACCGAGGAGCAGTTCTTC
>TRBV14|.|.|TRBJ2-3
CASSQGARLDTQYF
TGTGCCAGCAGCCAAGGTGCGCGCTTGGATACGCAGTATTTT
>TRBV6-1|.|.|TRBJ1-5
CASRQIIYSNQPQHF
TGTGCCAGCAGACAGATAATCTATAGCAATCAGCCCCAGCATTTT
>TRBV12-5|.|once|TRBJ2-1
CAKRNPGPGICDEQFF
TGTGCTAAAAGGAACCCGGGACCGGGGATATGTGATGAGCAGTTCTTC
>TRBV27|.|.|TRBJ1-2
CASSLSSRVYGYTF
TGTGCCAGCAGTTTATCGAGCAGGGTTTATGGCTACACCTTC
>TRBV7-7|TRBD1|.|TRBJ2-5
CASSLESGGWETQYF
TGTGCCAGCAGCTTAGAATCAGGGGGCTGGGAGACCCAGTACTTC
>TRBV11-2|TRBD2|.|TRBJ2-3
CASSLIAGGRGTDTQYF
TGTGCCAGCAGCTTAATAGCGGGAGGTAGGGGCACAGATACGCAGTATTTT
>TRBV6-5|.|.|TRBJ1-1
CASRRQGTEAFF
TGTGCCAGCAGGCGCCAGGGCACTGAAGCTTTCTTT
>TRBV11-2|.|.|TRBJ2-7
CASSLPRDPPGEQYF
TGTGCCAGCAGCTTACCCCGGGACCCACCCGGGGAGCAGTACTTC
>TRBV20-1|.|few|TRBJ2-1
CSARAGLGGLSSYNEQFF
TGCAGTGCTAGGGCGGGACTGGGCGGACTGAGCTCCTACAATGAGCAGTTCTTC
>TRBV12-3/TRBV12-4|.|.|TRBJ1-2
CASSTDSNYGYTF
TGTGCCAGCAGTACGGACAGCAACTATGGCTACACCTTC
>TRBV18|TRBD1|few|TRBJ1-2
CASSRDSANYGYTF
TGTGCCAGCTCACGGGACAGTGCTAACTATGGCTACACCTTC
>TRBV5-1|.|.|TRBJ1-1
CASSLDSGGAFF
TGCGCCAGCAGCTTGGACAGCGGTGGAGCTTTCTTT
>TRBV7-2|.|once|TRBJ2-3
CASRPRPGGRVPDTQYF
TGTGCCAGCAGGCCCCGCCCGGGGGGCCGTGTTCCAGATACGCAGTATTTT
>TRBV10-2|.|.|TRBJ2-4
CASSELTRVKNIQYF
TGCGCCAGCAGTGAGTTGACCAGGGTCAAAAACATTCAGTACTTC
>TRBV5-5|.|once|TRBJ2-7
CASSLVPTGSYEQYF
TGTGCCAGCAGCTTGGTCCCGACAGGCTCCTACGAGCAGTACTTC
>TRBV5-1|TRBD2|.|TRBJ2-1
CASSVTSGGDNNEQFF
TGCGCCAGCAGCGTGACTAGCGGGGGGGACAACAATGAGCAGTTCTTC
>TRBV18|TRBD1|once|TRBJ2-7
CASSPGTGRRVGYEQYF
TGTGCCAGCTCACCCGGGACAGGGCGACGGGTGGGCTACGAGCAGTACTTC
>TRBV18|.|.|TRBJ1-5
CASADGYSNQPQHF
TGTGCCAGCGCAGACGGGTATAGCAATCAGCCCCAGCATTTT
>TRBV3-1|.|few|TRBJ1-2
CASSQFYGYTF
TGTGCCAGCAGCCAATTTTATGGCTACACCTTC
>TRBV12-3/TRBV12-4|TRBD1|.|TRBJ2-5
CASSAGQAETQYF
TGTGCCAGCAGTGCGGGACAGGCCGAGACCCAGTACTTC
>TRBV6-1|.|.|TRBJ2-5
CASSEAGTYKETQYF
TGTGCCAGCAGTGAGGCCGGGACCTATAAAGAGACCCAGTACTTC
>TRBV18|.|few|TRBJ2-7
CASSQLDGYEQYF
TGTGCCAGCTCACAATTGGACGGCTACGAGCAGTACTTC
>TRBV13|.|.|TRBJ1-2
CASSLSKGDSGYTF
TGTGCCAGCAGCTTGTCTAAAGGGGACTCTGGCTACACCTTC
>TRBV6-5|TRBD1|.|TRBJ2-3
CASRNRGSGDTQYF
TGTGCCAGCAGAAACAGGGGATCGGGAGATACGCAGTATTTT
>TRBV7-2|.|few|TRBJ2-5
CASSLVRGWETQYF
TGTGCCAGCAGCTTAGTACGGGGTTGGGAGACCCAGTACTTC
>TRBV7-9|.|.|TRBJ2-5
CASSPLGFETQYF
TGTGCCAGCAGCCCTCTCGGGTTCGAGACCCAGTACTTC
>TRBV6-5|TRBD1|.|TRBJ2-1
CATRQGLNEQFF
TGTGCCACTAGACAGGGGTTAAATGAGCAGTTCTTC
>TRBV9|TRBD2|.|TRBJ2-5
CASSPGTSQTQYF
TGTGCCAGCAGCCCAGGGACTAGCCAGACCCAGTACTTC
>TRBV12-3/TRBV12-4|.|.|TRBJ2-4
CASSLALRGNIQYF
TGTGCCAGCAGTCTTGCGCTTAGGGGGAACATTCAGTACTTC
>TRBV12-3/TRBV12-4|.|few|TRBJ2-7
CASSLQGRSYEQYF
TGTGCCAGCAGTTTACAGGGTCGGTCCTACGAGCAGTACTTC
>TRBV20-1|.|.|TRBJ2-1
CSAKVDNYNEQFF
TGCAGTGCTAAGGTGGACAACTACAATGAGCAGTTCTTC
>TRBV7-8|.|few|TRBJ2-5
CASSLVRPQGLETQYF
TGTGCCAGCAGCTTAGTCCGACCTCAGGGTTTGGAGACCCAGTACTTC